The sequence of this T cell receptor (beta chain) was determined in a study of control samples from healthy donors and cancer patients. Clones were read by immunoSEQ multiplex PCR, and TCRdb kept only the in-frame ones, dropping some. The data contain tens of thousands of clones, 70% to 90% of them seen just once; the ten biggest clones take up roughly 2.8%. The CDR3 has 12 residues. Per the germline V gene, CDR1 is MNHNY and CDR2 is SVGAGI (reference sequence). The V gene lost 3 bases and the J gene lost 5 bases, with 8 bases spanning the gap. This chain links TRBV6-6 with TRBJ2-7; D not certain. The TCR sequence derives from a woman between 45 and 65 years old with lung cancer. Sequenced: PBMCs. CDR3 coding DNA: TGTGCCAGCAGTTATTTGGACGACGAGCAGTACTTC. It yields the protein CASSYLDDEQYF.